One sample yielded the 17 T cell receptor beta chains listed below, sequenced in a study of T-cell memory formation after mild COVID-19. TCRdb redid the calling of the 5' RACE reads with MiXCR, one entry per CDR3 protein. This table holds 70,000 to 100,000 distinct CDR3 sequences, around 13% found once. What was sequenced was PBMCs or a T cell subset sorted from them (not recorded which). These receptors were taken from an adult woman who had mild COVID-19 (a few samples of this study predate the infection). Cell type and time point are not known.

The table lists this clonotype with a few counts. J is TRBJ2-3 and V is TRBV6-1, with 14 positions matching TRBD2. V was pared by 3 bases and J by 4 bases, with 0 bases of the junction left unmatched. The CDR3 runs to 15 residues. Germline V CDR1 and CDR2: MNHNS, SASEGT. The CDR3 loop reads CASSETSGGADTQYF. The CDR3 nucleotides read TGTGCCAGCAGTGAGACTAGCGGGGGGGCAGATACGCAGTATTTT.

The sample holds many counts of this clonotype. The chain is built from TRBV4-3 and TRBJ2-2, with TRBD1 identical over 9 bases. CDR3 length: 16 amino acids. Per the germline V gene, CDR1 is LGHNA and CDR2 is YSLEER. Unmatched junction bases numbered 9, after V lost 3 bases and J lost 7 bases. The DNA for the CDR3 is TGCGCCAGCAGCCAGTCACGGGACAGGGTTCACGGGGAGCTGTTTTTT. It yields the protein CASSQSRDRVHGELFF.

The CDR3 coding sequence is TGTGCCAGCAGCTTGAATAGTGCAGGGAAGGAGGCTAACTATGGCTACACCTTC. This sequence encodes CASSLNSAGKEANYGYTF. The chain combines TRBV5-5 with TRBJ1-2; D is possibly TRBD1 (5 bases). Deletions cut 1 base from V and 0 bases from J, with 19 bases between. Per germline, CDR1 SGHKS and CDR2 YYEKEE (reference sequence). The CDR3 is made up of 18 amino acids. The complete variable domain, with remaining parts taken from reference TRBV5-5 and TRBJ1-2, reads DAGVTQSPTHLIKTRGQQVTLRCSPISGHKSVSWYQQVLGQGPQFIFQYYEKEERGRGNFPDRFSARQFPNYSSELNVNALLLGDSALYLCASSLNSAGKEANYGYTFGSGTRLTVV.

The table lists this clonotype with a few counts. This rearrangement joins TRBV5-1 to TRBJ2-7; D is unresolved. This CDR3 is built from 14 residues. The germline V gene has CDR1 SGHRS and CDR2 YFSETQ. The ends were cut back, 5 bases at V and 2 bases at J, with 14 bases in the middle. The CDR3 sequence: CASRGFDPPYEQYF. CDR3 bases: TGCGCCAGCAGGGGATTTGATCCCCCCTACGAGCAGTACTTC. The complete variable domain, with remaining parts taken from reference TRBV5-1 and TRBJ2-7, reads KAGVTQTPRYLIKTRGQQVTLSCSPISGHRSVSWYQQTPGQGLQFLFEYFSETQRNKGNFPGRFSGRQFSNSRSEMNVSTLELGDSALYLCASRGFDPPYEQYFGPGTRLTVT.

A few counts support this clonotype. This sequence joins TRBV12-3 or TRBV12-4 and TRBJ2-5; TRBD2 matches 8 bases. The CDR3 is 16 amino acids. J was trimmed by 1 base and V by 6 bases; bases with no gene match: 10. CDR3 DNA sequence: TGTGCCAGCAGCAATCGCCGGGAGGGGGTCCAAGAGACCCAGTACTTC. It codes for CASSNRREGVQETQYF.

Here the CDR3 reads CSARSNRDVGYEQYF. DNA of the CDR3: TGCAGTGCTAGGTCAAACCGGGACGTAGGCTACGAGCAGTACTTC. This chain connects TRBV20-1 to TRBJ2-7, with D perhaps assigned TRBD1 or TRBD2 (5 bases each). The CDR3 covers 15 residues. Germline loops: CDR1 DFQATT, CDR2 SNEGSKA (reference sequence). Trimming took 3 bases from V and 3 from J, leaving 18 bases between them.

This clonotype was seen repeatedly, ten times or more. V gene TRBV23-1 combines with J gene TRBJ2-4; a possible D gene is TRBD2 (6 bases). TRBV23-1 is marked as an open reading frame, function uncertain. There are 12 residues in the CDR3. Trimming took off 8 bases at V and 8 bases at J, with 13 bases between the two ends. CDR3 region: CASEQREDIQYF. CDR3 nucleotides: TGCGCCAGCGAACAGAGGGAGGACATTCAGTACTTC.

The table lists this clonotype with a few counts. The V call is TRBV6-1, the J call TRBJ1-2, with 9 bases that match TRBD1. CDR3 length equals 15 residues. Germline V gives CDR1 MNHNS, CDR2 SASEGT. V was pared by 2 bases and J by 8 bases, with 9 bases of the junction left unmatched. CDR3 coding DNA: TGTGCCAGCAGTGAATTAACGACAGGGGGACGGGGCTACACCTTC. This codes for CASSELTTGGRGYTF.

The table lists this clonotype with a few counts. The genes are TRBV6-2 or TRBV6-3 and TRBJ2-5; 8 bases agree with TRBD2. V shed 7 bases and J 2 bases; nucleotides not matched to a gene: 12. The germline V gene has CDR1 MNHEY and CDR2 SVGEGT. This CDR3 spans 16 amino acids. The CDR3 spells CASTKALAGQQETQYF. CDR3 in DNA: TGTGCCAGCACTAAAGCCCTAGCGGGCCAACAAGAGACCCAGTACTTC.

This clonotype was seen only a few times. The V and J genes are TRBV12-3 or TRBV12-4 and TRBJ2-7, with no clear D. This CDR3 spans 14 amino acids. V was trimmed by 2 bases and J by 4 bases, leaving 12 bases between them. CDR3 DNA sequence: TGTGCCAGCAGTTTATGGGTCTCCGGATACGAGCAGTACTTC. Protein sequence: CASSLWVSGYEQYF.

This clonotype was seen only a few times. The chain couples TRBV2 to TRBJ2-1; 8 bases are a match to TRBD2. V shed 6 bases, J shed 6 bases, and the junction held 7 bases outside the gene matches. Germline lookup yields CDR1 SNHLY and CDR2 FYNNEI. The CDR3 is made up of 14 amino acids. The CDR3 region has the DNA TGTGCCAGCAGGGTAGCGGGGATCTCCAATGAGCAGTTCTTC. Its protein is CASRVAGISNEQFF.

This clonotype was detected only a few times. The CDR3 nucleotides read TGTGCCAGCAGCCGCAGAGGGCCCGGGGAGCTGTTTTTT. It is translated as CASSRRGPGELFF. The chain couples TRBV14 to TRBJ2-2; D perhaps matches TRBD2 (5 bases). CDR1 and CDR2 (germline): SGHDN, FVKESK. V dropped 4 bases and J dropped 6 bases, with 9 bases sitting between them. CDR3 length: 13 amino acids.

This clonotype has just a few counts. The V call is TRBV5-1, the J call TRBJ2-1; 7 bases are shared with TRBD2. J lost 6 bases, V lost 4 bases, and 13 bases had no gene match. Germline assignment: CDR1 SGHRS and CDR2 YFSETQ. CDR3 length equals 16 residues. The CDR3 region has the DNA TGCGCCAGCAGCCTTACACGGTCGGGGGGACCCAATGAGCAGTTCTTC. Translated, it gives CASSLTRSGGPNEQFF.

The chain uses TRBV27 and TRBJ2-7; possibly TRBD2 for D (5 bases). V was clipped by 1 base and J by 0 bases, with 10 bases between them. The germline CDR1 and CDR2 sequences are MNHEY and SMNVEV (reference sequence). The CDR3 is 15 amino acids. The CDR3 nucleotides are TGTGCCAGCAGTTTATGGACGGGGAGCTCCTACGAGCAGTACTTC. Amino acid sequence: CASSLWTGSSYEQYF.

This chain's CDR3 is CASSLEGPPYEQYF. DNA of the CDR3: TGTGCCAGCAGTTTAGAGGGTCCTCCCTACGAGCAGTACTTC. The rearrangement uses TRBV12-3 or TRBV12-4 and TRBJ2-7; D not resolved. The CDR3 is 14 residues long. The germline V and J ends were trimmed by 1 base and 2 bases, with 9 bases remaining between them.

The chain is built from TRBV4-1 and TRBJ2-7; D tentatively fits TRBD1 or TRBD2 (5 bases each). The germline V gene has CDR1 MGHRA and CDR2 YSYEKL. Trimming stripped 2 bases from V and 3 bases from J, with 11 bases between. This CDR3 comprises 14 residues. CDR3 protein: CASSQQGDGYEQYF. CDR3 nucleotide sequence: TGCGCCAGCAGCCAACAGGGAGACGGCTACGAGCAGTACTTC.

This sequence joins TRBV18 and TRBJ2-7; D may be TRBD1 (6 bases). Trimming cost V 0 bases and J 3 bases, with 12 bases left between them. Per germline, CDR1 KGHSH and CDR2 LQKENI. The CDR3 spans 15 residues. The CDR3 reads CASSPPDRPNYEQYF. Written as DNA, the CDR3 is TGTGCCAGCTCACCACCAGACAGGCCCAACTACGAGCAGTACTTC.